This T cell receptor (beta chain) is from a study of T cells in Graves' hyperthyroidism and ophthalmopathy. Overall study findings and caveats: Ophthalmopathy prediction by the model preceded onset by a median about 6 months. Expanded thyroid clonotypes (above 0.001) were mostly also found in blood.

The CDR3 is 15 residues long. V was pared by 4 bases and J by 3 bases, with 7 bases of the junction left unmatched. Germline V gives CDR1 MNHNS, CDR2 SASEGT. What was amplified from RNA transcripts were TCR beta CDR3 regions. The HTBI primer set served for first-round RT-PCR of the TCR CDR3. Using its own MiXCR run on the multiplex PCR reads, TCRdb lists one record per CDR3 protein. Altogether 300,000 to 400,000 distinct CDR3 sequences are present, about 21% being singletons, with the ten largest covering over 40%. This clonotype was counted many times. Its antigen is not known. Uncontrolled infection, other autoimmune disease, pregnancy and lactation each barred patients from inclusion.

The V call is TRBV6-1, the J call TRBJ2-7; TRBD1 matches 9 bases. This TCR was recovered from a woman aged 50 to 65 with Graves' hyperthyroidism. The sample consisted of blood. CDR3 coding DNA: TGTGCCAGCAGTGTAATACCGGGACAGGGCTACGAGCAGTACTTC. Protein: CASSVIPGQGYEQYF.